The next 9 T cell receptor beta chains were all read from a single sample in a study of T cell responses to AZD1222 COVID-19 vaccine. Sequencing was performed with immunoSEQ multiplex PCR; in TCRdb, only in-frame clones are kept and a portion is missing. The sample yields about 110,000 clones, 80% to 95% seen once. Material: peripheral blood, obtained 28 days after the second AZD1222 dose. These receptors came from an adult who received the AZD1222 COVID-19 vaccine.

J is TRBJ2-3 and V is TRBV5-1; 13 bases match TRBD2. This CDR3 has 16 residues. Trimming removed 5 bases from V and 5 bases from J; junction bases left unmatched: 8. CDR1 and CDR2 (germline): SGHRS, YFSETQ. CDR3 region: CASRFGLAGAEDTQYF. CDR3 in DNA: TGCGCCAGCAGATTCGGACTAGCGGGGGCGGAAGATACGCAGTATTTT.

This clone was picked up a small number of times. The chain uses TRBV29-1 and TRBJ2-1, with D perhaps TRBD1 (6 bases). Trimming pared 5 bases from V and 6 bases from J, leaving 17 bases between. This CDR3 spans 14 amino acids. Per germline, CDR1 SQVTM and CDR2 ANQGSEA. The CDR3 coding sequence is TGCAGCGTTTCAACAGGGTTGAGAGTCAATGAGCAGTTCTTC. Amino acids: CSVSTGLRVNEQFF.

Concerning this clone: Compared with germline, one end of the junction differs, possibly owing to a read error. The CDR3 region has the DNA TGTGCTAGCAGCCCGGACAGAAACTATGGCTACACCTTC. This encodes CASSPDRNYGYTF. The chain couples TRBV7-7 to TRBJ1-2; tentative D call: TRBD1 (6 bases). Germline assignment: CDR1 SSHAT and CDR2 FNYEAQ (reference sequence). This CDR3 is built from 13 residues.

The V gene is TRBV5-1, the J gene TRBJ1-3; D not resolved. Germline CDR1 and CDR2: SGHRS and YFSETQ. CDR3 length equals 15 residues. V was trimmed by 0 bases and J by 0 bases, leaving 7 bases between them. Written as DNA, the CDR3 is TGCGCCAGCAGCTTGGTAGGGCTCTCTGGAAACACCATATATTTT. Translating it yields CASSLVGLSGNTIYF.

The chain joins TRBV6-4 to TRBJ1-5, with 7 bases lining up with TRBD1. The CDR3 runs 13 residues. Per germline, CDR1 MRHNA and CDR2 SNTAGT. V was clipped by 2 bases and J by 5 bases; unmatched bases: 0. The CDR3 protein is CASSDDRDQPQHF. The CDR3 bases are TGTGCCAGCAGTGACGACAGGGATCAGCCCCAGCATTTT.

On this clone itself: Other DNA variants within this sample encode the same CDR3. This sequence joins TRBV20-1 and TRBJ2-5; D is ambiguous. Germline V CDR1 and CDR2: DFQATT, SNEGSKA (reference sequence). There are 11 residues in the CDR3. V lost 5 bases and J 5 bases, leaving 9 bases between the germline ends. CDR3 DNA sequence: TGCAGTGCTGGCTCCGGGGAGACCCAGTACTTC. It is translated as CSAGSGETQYF.

This chain joins TRBV11-2 and TRBJ2-2; D might be TRBD1 (6 bases). Trimming took 5 bases from V and 3 from J, leaving 10 bases between them. CDR1 SGHAT and CDR2 FQNNGV come from the germline V gene. CDR3 size: 14 residues. CDR3 DNA: TGTGCCAGCAGCCGGGACATCTACACCGGGGAGCTGTTTTTT. Encoded protein: CASSRDIYTGELFF. Based on the CDR3 plus reference TRBV11-2 and TRBJ2-2, the full variable domain is EAGVAQSPRYKIIEKRQSVAFWCNPISGHATLYWYQQILGQGPKLLIQFQNNGVVDDSQLPKDRFSAERLKGVDSTLKIQPAKLEDSAVYLCASSRDIYTGELFFGEGSRLTVL.

The CDR3: CASSLWDRSNYGYTF. The CDR3 coding sequence is TGTGCCAGCAGCTTGTGGGACAGATCTAACTATGGCTACACCTTC. The chain couples TRBV7-9 to TRBJ1-2, with 7 bases aligning to TRBD1. The CDR3 consists of 15 residues. V shed 3 bases and J 0 bases; nucleotides not matched to a gene: 4. CDR1 and CDR2 (germline): SEHNR, FQNEAQ (reference sequence).

The count of this clone is one. The chain carries TRBV2 and TRBJ1-1; no reliable D call. Trimming stripped 3 bases from V and 1 base from J, with 9 bases between. This CDR3 contains 14 residues. Germline V CDR1 and CDR2: SNHLY, FYNNEI. CDR3 bases: TGTGCCAGCAGTGACCTCCAACAGAACACTGAAGCTTTCTTT. Protein product: CASSDLQQNTEAFF.